This entry is about one TCR beta chain. Original data processing: How many nucleated cells were present was estimated from reference gene primer amplification. The method was immunoSEQ multiplex PCR; TCRdb's version includes in-frame clones alone and lacks a portion of them. V, J and clone size are taken as reported in that table, and D and trimming were inferred from the DNA itself. The sample gives more than 200,000 clones, just over 85% of which show up once; over 4.5% is in the top ten. The ends lost 1 base at V and 3 bases at J; junction bases unmatched: 14. Germline V CDR1 and CDR2: SGHTA, FQGTGA. The CDR3 covers 19 residues. The sample originates from a study of blood T cell repertoires in COVID-19.

The material sequenced was peripheral blood. This TCR derives from a man at least 80 years old with acute or convalescent COVID-19. The chain joins TRBV7-3 to TRBJ2-1, with 8 bases identical to TRBD2. The CDR3 coding sequence is TGTGCCAGCAGCTTAAGTCTTACCGGGACTAGAGGTGGCTACAATGAGCAGTTCTTC. Translating gives CASSLSLTGTRGGYNEQFF.